What follows are 9 T cell receptor beta chains derived from one specimen sequenced in a study of blood T cell repertoires in COVID-19. The data were produced by immunoSEQ multiplex PCR, yet TCRdb's version contains in-frame clones alone and is incomplete. Of about 500,000 clones in the sample, 75% to 90% were seen once. The specimen sequenced was PBMCs or T cells enriched from blood (not recorded which). The receptors stem from a woman aged 18-29 years who had recovered from COVID-19.

As for this clone: In the same sample, other DNA sequences code for this CDR3. The chain carries TRBV15 and TRBJ1-2; the D is unclear. With 5 bases removed from V and 0 bases from J, the gap between germline ends came to 7 bases. The CDR3 covers 13 residues. Germline V gene lookup returns CDR1 LNHNV and CDR2 YYDKDF (reference sequence). The CDR3 DNA is TGTGCCACCAGCCAAGGAGCTAACTATGGCTACACCTTC. Residues: CATSQGANYGYTF.

V is TRBV29-1 and J is TRBJ1-2; 8 nucleotides line up with TRBD1. V shed 8 bases and J 8 bases; nucleotides not matched to a gene: 13. The CDR3 totals 13 residues. Per germline, CDR1 SQVTM and CDR2 ANQGSEA. For the CDR3, the DNA is TGCAGCACAAATAGGGCGGACAGGGACGGCTACACCTTC. Its translation: CSTNRADRDGYTF.

The chain couples TRBV24-1 to TRBJ1-4, with a weak D call TRBD1 (6 bases). The V gene's germline CDR1 is KGHDR and CDR2 SFDVKD. The CDR3 loop spans 17 amino acids. V was cut by 3 bases and J by 4 bases, with 17 bases left in between. CDR3 nucleotide sequence: TGTGCCACCAGTGATAACCTCTACAGGGCATTTAATGAAAAACTGTTTTTT. Encoded protein: CATSDNLYRAFNEKLFF.

V is TRBV24-1 and J is TRBJ2-5; 10 nucleotides align to TRBD1. V lost 4 bases, J lost 5 bases, and 9 bases stayed unmatched. CDR1 KGHDR and CDR2 SFDVKD come from the germline V gene. CDR3 length equals 16 residues. The CDR3 DNA follows: TGTGCCACCAGTGACACGACAGGGGGCGGATTGGAGACCCAGTACTTC. Its translation is CATSDTTGGGLETQYF.

This sequence joins TRBV5-1 and TRBJ1-5; possible D gene TRBD1, 6 bases. The length of the CDR3 is 14 residues. Germline CDR1 reads SGHRS; CDR2 reads YFSETQ. Deletions cut 7 bases from V and 2 bases from J, with 13 bases between. The CDR3 DNA sequence: TGCGCCAGCTCGACAGGTGTGGGCAATCAGCCCCAGCATTTT. Translation gives CASSTGVGNQPQHF. The whole variable domain, remainder taken from reference TRBV5-1 and TRBJ1-5, is KAGVTQTPRYLIKTRGQQVTLSCSPISGHRSVSWYQQTPGQGLQFLFEYFSETQRNKGNFPGRFSGRQFSNSRSEMNVSTLELGDSALYLCASSTGVGNQPQHFGDGTRLSIL.

The rearrangement joins TRBV27 to TRBJ2-7, with 9 bases that match TRBD1. CDR1 and CDR2 from the germline V gene are MNHEY and SMNVEV (reference sequence). CDR3 length: 15 residues. V was pared by 0 bases and J by 4 bases, with 4 bases of the junction left unmatched. The CDR3 spells CASSLSRTGEYEQYF. CDR3 nucleotide sequence: TGTGCCAGCAGTTTATCTCGGACAGGGGAATACGAGCAGTACTTC.

The chain uses TRBV6-2 or TRBV6-3 and TRBJ1-2; the D gene is possibly TRBD1 (6 bases). The V gene's germline CDR1 is MNHEY and CDR2 SVGEGT. The CDR3 is 13 residues long. Trimming removed 2 bases from V and 4 bases from J, with 8 bases in between. CDR3 sequence reads: CASSYRGFYGYTF. DNA of the CDR3: TGTGCCAGCAGTTACAGGGGGTTCTATGGCTACACCTTC.

The gene calls are TRBV2 and TRBJ1-2, with D possibly being TRBD1 (5 bases). Trimming took off 10 bases at V and 6 bases at J, with 15 bases between the two ends. The CDR3 has 12 amino acids. Germline V CDR1 and CDR2: SNHLY, FYNNEI. For the CDR3, the DNA is TGTGCCACGGAGATGGGGGGGAATGGCTACACCTTC. Protein: CATEMGGNGYTF.

The chain employs TRBV6-5 and TRBJ2-5; TRBD1 agrees at 10 bases. V lost 6 bases and J lost 4; bases outside the gene matches: 5. Germline V gene sequence: CDR1 MNHEY, CDR2 SVGAGI. The CDR3 has 14 residues. The CDR3 is CASRATGGAETQYF. Written as DNA, the CDR3 is TGTGCCAGCAGGGCGACAGGGGGCGCAGAGACCCAGTACTTC.